Each of the 20 T cell receptor beta chains below was sequenced from the same sample in a study of technical replicates of blood from several donors. Measured with immunoSEQ multiplex PCR; TCRdb has only the in-frame clones, and not every one. The data show around 100,000 clones, just under 95% seen once. Specimen: T cells isolated from PBMCs. These receptors all come from a human donor in good health.

This clone was counted a single time. The chain couples TRBV7-2 to TRBJ2-7; weak D call: TRBD2 (6 bases). V was trimmed by 5 bases and J by 7 bases, leaving 18 bases between them. The CDR3 is 14 residues long. CDR1 is SGHTA, CDR2 FQGNSA, per germline. CDR3 in amino acids: CASSALRGAGEQYF. The DNA of the CDR3 is TGTGCCAGCAGCGCCCTTAGAGGGGCGGGAGAGCAGTACTTC.

This clone came up a few times. J is TRBJ2-1 and V is TRBV30; D possibly corresponds to TRBD2 (6 bases). Germline CDR1 reads GTSNPN; CDR2 reads SVGIG (reference sequence). V lost 0 bases and J 4 bases, leaving 13 bases between the germline ends. The CDR3 spans 15 residues. This chain's CDR3 is CAWSVLSGFYNEQFF. CDR3 DNA: TGTGCCTGGAGTGTACTAAGCGGGTTTTACAATGAGCAGTTCTTC.

The rearrangement joins TRBV19 to TRBJ1-1; 8 bases match TRBD1. Germline V gives CDR1 LNHDA, CDR2 SQIVND (reference sequence). With V trimmed by 4 bases and J by 1 base, 8 bases remained unmatched. The CDR3 runs 16 residues. The CDR3 region is CASSTALQGENTEAFF. The DNA of the CDR3 is TGTGCCAGTAGTACGGCCCTACAGGGGGAGAACACTGAAGCTTTCTTT. The entire variable domain, with the rest obtained from reference TRBV19 and TRBJ1-1, is as follows: DGGITQSPKYLFRKEGQNVTLSCEQNLNHDAMYWYRQDPGQGLRLIYYSQIVNDFQKGDIAEGYSVSREKKESFPLTVTSAQKNPTAFYLCASSTALQGENTEAFFGQGTRLTVV.

The chain is built from TRBV7-2 and TRBJ2-7; 8 bases map to TRBD2. The trim removed 1 base at V and 4 bases at J, leaving 12 bases unmatched. Germline CDR1 and CDR2: SGHTA and FQGNSA. This CDR3 region has 17 residues. In DNA, the CDR3 is TGTGCCAGCAGCTTAGGGGTTAGGAGCGGGAGCATATACGAGCAGTACTTC. Translated: CASSLGVRSGSIYEQYF.

This chain connects TRBV7-3 to TRBJ2-6; the match to TRBD1 covers 11 bases. Trimming removed 5 bases from V and 3 bases from J; junction bases left unmatched: 9. CDR3 length: 18 amino acids. Looked up from germline, CDR1 is SGHTA and CDR2 is FQGTGA. CDR3 protein: CASSPGTGGYSGANVLTF. The CDR3 DNA follows: TGTGCCAGCAGCCCAGGGACAGGGGGATATAGTGGGGCCAACGTCCTGACTTTC.

This clone has a handful of counts. This chain links TRBV7-2 with TRBJ1-5; TRBD1 is a possible D gene (6 bases). V lost 5 bases and J 3 bases, leaving 11 bases between the germline ends. Germline CDR1 SGHTA, CDR2 FQGNSA. The CDR3 is 14 residues long. The chain's CDR3 is CASSRDTSNQPQHF. The CDR3 nucleotides are TGTGCCAGCAGCCGGGACACTTCCAATCAGCCCCAGCATTTT. The whole variable domain, remainder taken from reference TRBV7-2 and TRBJ1-5, is GAGVSQSPSNKVTEKGKDVELRCDPISGHTALYWYRQSLGQGLEFLIYFQGNSAPDKSGLPSDRFSAERTGGSVSTLTIQRTQQEDSAVYLCASSRDTSNQPQHFGDGTRLSIL.

This chain uses TRBV30 with TRBJ2-6; D may be TRBD2 (6 bases). Trimming removed 5 bases at V and 0 bases at J, with 20 bases between. The CDR3 has 18 amino acids. CDR1 GTSNPN and CDR2 SVGIG come from the germline V gene (reference sequence). CDR3 loop: CAWARIGGRISGANVLTF. The CDR3 coding sequence is TGTGCCTGGGCTCGGATCGGGGGACGGATCTCTGGGGCCAACGTCCTGACTTTC.

The chain uses TRBV27 and TRBJ2-1, with D possibly matching TRBD2 (5 bases). The V end was cut by 6 bases, the J end by 6 bases, with 9 bases between. This CDR3 has 12 residues. Germline V CDR1 and CDR2: MNHEY, SMNVEV (reference sequence). For the CDR3, the DNA is TGTGCCAGCAGGCCCGAGGGCAATGAGCAGTTCTTC. It encodes CASRPEGNEQFF.

This clone occurred once. The chain couples TRBV28 to TRBJ2-7, with a tentative D call TRBD2 (6 bases). Germline-derived CDR1 and CDR2 are MDHEN and SYDVKM. Trimming pared 9 bases from V and 0 bases from J, leaving 15 bases between. The length of the CDR3 is 14 residues. The CDR3 reads CASYASGDSYEQYF. As DNA, the CDR3 is TGTGCCAGTTATGCCTCGGGGGACTCCTACGAGCAGTACTTC.

This sequence joins TRBV9 and TRBJ2-7, with D perhaps TRBD2 (6 bases). This CDR3 is 14 amino acids long. Trimming removed 4 bases at V and 3 bases at J, with 14 bases between. CDR1 and CDR2 (germline): SGDLS, YYNGEE. The CDR3 region is CASSSGTAYYEQYF. The CDR3 region has the DNA TGTGCCAGCAGCTCCGGGACTGCATACTACGAGCAGTACTTC.

The rearrangement links TRBV11-3 to TRBJ2-2; D perhaps matches TRBD1 (6 bases). With 0 bases removed from V and 3 bases from J, the gap between germline ends came to 14 bases. Germline V CDR1 and CDR2: SGHNT, YENEEA. The CDR3 consists of 17 residues. The CDR3 bases are TGTGCCAGCAGCTTAGAAACAGGGTACTTAGACACCGGGGAGCTGTTTTTT. Amino acids: CASSLETGYLDTGELFF.

The rearrangement uses TRBV6-5 and TRBJ2-1; TRBD1 matches 8 bases. Per the germline V gene, CDR1 is MNHEY and CDR2 is SVGAGI. V dropped 6 bases and J dropped 8; count of bases not matched to a gene: 6. The CDR3 has 13 residues. This CDR3 reads CASRRQGAHEQFF. CDR3 nucleotide sequence: TGTGCCAGCAGGCGGCAGGGGGCCCATGAGCAGTTCTTC.

The J gene is TRBJ1-4, the V gene TRBV7-9; D perhaps matches TRBD1 (5 bases). Germline V lookup: CDR1 SEHNR, CDR2 FQNEAQ (reference sequence). This CDR3 contains 15 residues. Trimming removed 5 bases at V and 7 bases at J, with 17 bases between. The chain's CDR3 is CASSLSGGVVEKLFF. The CDR3 region has the DNA TGTGCCAGCAGCCTCTCCGGGGGAGTCGTTGAAAAACTGTTTTTT.

V usage is TRBV30 and J usage is TRBJ2-7, with 8 bases fitting TRBD1. Germline loops: CDR1 GTSNPN, CDR2 SVGIG (reference sequence). V was pared by 0 bases and J by 3 bases, with 10 bases of the junction left unmatched. The CDR3 is 16 residues long. The CDR3 here is CAWSVQRGQGSYEQYF. CDR3 nucleotides: TGTGCCTGGAGTGTACAAAGAGGACAGGGAAGCTACGAGCAGTACTTC.

The gene calls are TRBV11-2 and TRBJ2-7, with TRBD1 matching 7 bases. V gave up 5 bases and J gave up 3 bases; unmatched junction bases: 7. CDR1 is SGHAT and CDR2 is FQNNGV in the germline V gene. The CDR3 runs 14 residues. The CDR3 DNA is TGTGCCAGCAGCCCTGACAGGGCCCACTACGAGCAGTACTTC. It is translated as CASSPDRAHYEQYF. Complete variable domain (other parts from reference TRBV11-2 and TRBJ2-7): EAGVAQSPRYKIIEKRQSVAFWCNPISGHATLYWYQQILGQGPKLLIQFQNNGVVDDSQLPKDRFSAERLKGVDSTLKIQPAKLEDSAVYLCASSPDRAHYEQYFGPGTRLTVT.

The chain uses TRBV6-5 and TRBJ2-2; a possible D gene is TRBD1 (5 bases). The CDR3 spans 13 residues. The V end lost 6 bases, the J end lost 4 bases, and 9 bases lay between the germline ends. The germline V gene encodes CDR1 MNHEY and CDR2 SVGAGI. CDR3 nucleotides: TGTGCCAGCAGCCTAGGGGTCACCGGGGAGCTGTTTTTT. Its protein is CASSLGVTGELFF.

The chain joins TRBV11-2 to TRBJ2-5, with D perhaps TRBD1 (5 bases). Germline values: CDR1 SGHAT, CDR2 FQNNGV. Trimming left V 5 bases short and J 1 base short, with 14 bases between. This CDR3 contains 15 residues. The chain's CDR3 is CASSTAGYTQETQYF. Written as DNA, the CDR3 is TGTGCCAGCAGCACGGCAGGGTATACCCAAGAGACCCAGTACTTC.

The V gene is TRBV9, the J gene TRBJ1-2, with 7 bases that match TRBD1. Germline lookup yields CDR1 SGDLS and CDR2 YYNGEE. Trimming took 5 bases from V and 7 from J; bases not matched to a gene: 5. The CDR3 runs to 12 residues. The CDR3 loop reads CASSTGVVGYTF. The CDR3 region has the DNA TGTGCCAGCAGTACAGGGGTGGTTGGCTACACCTTC.

The CDR3 reads CAWISGIDGELFF. The CDR3 DNA is TGTGCCTGGATTTCGGGAATTGACGGGGAGCTGTTTTTT. The rearrangement joins TRBV30 to TRBJ2-2, with a weak D call TRBD2 (5 bases). Germline lookup yields CDR1 GTSNPN and CDR2 SVGIG (reference sequence). The CDR3 loop spans 13 amino acids. V was shortened by 4 bases and J by 7 bases, with 13 bases between the two germline ends.

This clone is a singleton in its sample. V and J are TRBV18 and TRBJ1-3; TRBD1 aligns across 10 bases. This CDR3 is built from 16 residues. Per the germline V gene, CDR1 is KGHSH and CDR2 is LQKENI. V gave up 6 bases and J gave up 4 bases; unmatched junction bases: 9. CDR3 sequence reads: CASSGTGVVGGNTIYF. CDR3 DNA: TGTGCCAGCTCCGGGACAGGGGTAGTCGGAGGAAACACCATATATTTT.